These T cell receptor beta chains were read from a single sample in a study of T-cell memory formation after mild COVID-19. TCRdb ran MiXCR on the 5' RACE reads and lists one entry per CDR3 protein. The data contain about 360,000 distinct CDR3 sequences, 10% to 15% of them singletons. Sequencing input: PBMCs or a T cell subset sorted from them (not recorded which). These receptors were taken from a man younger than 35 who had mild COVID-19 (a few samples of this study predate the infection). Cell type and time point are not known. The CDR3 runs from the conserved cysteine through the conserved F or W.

CDR3 protein: CASSQVGSDTQYF
V gene: TRBV4-1

CDR3 protein: CASTWGRDDQPQHF
V gene: TRBV12-3/TRBV12-4

CDR3 protein: CASSPTSGGVYEQFF
V gene: TRBV28

CDR3 protein: CASSRTGGTLYGYTF
V gene: TRBV5-1

CDR3 protein: CASSNLITDTQYF
V gene: TRBV5-6

CDR3 protein: CASSGQGVLSNSPLHF
V gene: TRBV7-9

CDR3 protein: CASSLMEGEQFF
V gene: TRBV7-9

CDR3 protein: CASSRTGTGRSGANVLTF
V gene: TRBV6-5

CDR3 protein: CASSLVIGGEDTEAFF
V gene: TRBV7-9

CDR3 protein: CASSRGAGMNTEAFF
V gene: TRBV7-2

CDR3 protein: CASSQGRGRYEQYF
V gene: TRBV4-1

CDR3 protein: CASSREGTGPGSLHF
V gene: TRBV27

CDR3 protein: CASSYSPAGGHTDTQYF
V gene: TRBV6-6

CDR3 protein: CASSYRGGGNQPQHF
V gene: TRBV6-2/TRBV6-3

CDR3 protein: CASSQELAAGELFF
V gene: TRBV4-2

CDR3 protein: CASSPDRGLFGNTIYF
V gene: TRBV6-5

CDR3 protein: CASSGRRGAYNEQFF
V gene: TRBV18

CDR3 protein: CASNLAGEADTQYF
V gene: TRBV6-1

CDR3 protein: CASSWGLAGGPGELFF
V gene: TRBV11-2

CDR3 protein: CASSVGGASQPQHF
V gene: TRBV9

CDR3 protein: CASTPYNRDMSSYNEQFF
V gene: TRBV6-2/TRBV6-3

CDR3 protein: CASSSDRESGELFF
V gene: TRBV11-2

CDR3 protein: CASSQATGGVNQPQHF
V gene: TRBV4-1

CDR3 protein: CAISERENTEAFF
V gene: TRBV10-3

CDR3 protein: CASLGEYNEQFF
V gene: TRBV6-2/TRBV6-3

CDR3 protein: CASCGMNTEAFF
V gene: TRBV12-3/TRBV12-4

CDR3 protein: CASSERFGTGIYEQYF
V gene: TRBV25-1

CDR3 protein: CASSLEGSATGYTF
V gene: TRBV7-3

CDR3 protein: CATSESSGGAGGEQFF
V gene: TRBV24-1

CDR3 protein: CASSGTGVDEQFF
V gene: TRBV6-1

CDR3 protein: CASSLLGIGYQETQYF
V gene: TRBV5-1

CDR3 protein: CASSSVLRNNEQFF
V gene: TRBV6-2/TRBV6-3

CDR3 protein: CASSETGYQETQYF
V gene: TRBV5-6

CDR3 protein: CASSSRGETQYF
V gene: TRBV4-1

CDR3 protein: CASSPAALGYGYTF
V gene: TRBV14

CDR3 protein: CASRRTGQGTEAFF
V gene: TRBV7-2

CDR3 protein: CASSQDTNKNTEAFF
V gene: TRBV5-1

CDR3 protein: CASSMRGENTGELFF
V gene: TRBV11-2

CDR3 protein: CASSPAASGTNTGELFF
V gene: TRBV18

CDR3 protein: CAIGGEGYGYTF
V gene: TRBV2

CDR3 protein: CSAAGHSNEQYF
V gene: TRBV20-1

CDR3 protein: CASSTTETQYF
V gene: TRBV28

CDR3 protein: CASSPAAGPQEKLFF
V gene: TRBV7-2

CDR3 protein: CASSPMTGQLSGLGLFF
V gene: TRBV18

CDR3 protein: CASSLNPHRTEAFF
V gene: TRBV6-2/TRBV6-3

CDR3 protein: CSVGENTGELFF
V gene: TRBV29-1

CDR3 protein: CSASRLRRYSYNEQFF
V gene: TRBV20-1

CDR3 protein: CASSYGGAGSEAFF
V gene: TRBV6-5